The rows below give T cell receptor beta chains drawn from one sample of a study of siplizumab effects on memory and regulatory T cells. The protocol was immunoSEQ multiplex PCR, while the TCRdb copy is restricted to in-frame clones and leaves out a portion. The table lists 85,000 to 130,000 clones, about 90% of them singletons. Sequencing was carried out using CD4+ T cells sorted from blood. All receptors come from a human donor in good health. Some clones in this sample may be carry-over from other donors' samples. The CDR3 runs from the conserved cysteine through the conserved F or W. The order of the fields is J gene, V gene, clone size, D gene, CDR3 DNA, CDR3 protein. A D gene is named only where the DNA matches it firmly. Clone size appears in some rows only: once, few, many, or a class for an expanded clone.

J: TRBJ1-4; V: TRBV6-1; size: .; D: .; DNA: TGTGCCAGCAGTGAGGGGCAGGGTGGTGAAAAACTGTTTTTT; CDR3: CASSEGQGGEKLFF
J: TRBJ2-5; V: TRBV5-1; size: once; D: .; DNA: TGCGCCAGCAGCCCAAGGGACCTCCAAGAGACCCAGTACTTC; CDR3: CASSPRDLQETQYF
J: TRBJ2-3; V: TRBV13; size: few; D: TRBD2; DNA: TGTGCCAGCAGCTCTTTGACTAGCGGGAGTAACCGGGGAGATACGCAGTATTTT; CDR3: CASSSLTSGSNRGDTQYF
J: TRBJ2-7; V: TRBV19; size: .; D: .; DNA: TGTGCCAGTAACTTCAAACCCGCCGACGAGCAGTACTTC; CDR3: CASNFKPADEQYF
J: TRBJ2-7; V: TRBV9; size: .; D: .; DNA: TGTGCCAGCAGCGTAGGCGTTTACTCCTCCTACGAGCAGTACTTC; CDR3: CASSVGVYSSYEQYF
J: TRBJ1-1; V: TRBV5-5; size: .; D: .; DNA: TGTGCCAGCAGTCTGAACACTGAAGCTTTCTTT; CDR3: CASSLNTEAFF
J: TRBJ1-1; V: TRBV18; size: .; D: .; DNA: TGTGCCAGCTCGCACAGCTGGAACACTGAAGCTTTCTTT; CDR3: CASSHSWNTEAFF
J: TRBJ2-7; V: TRBV5-1; size: once; D: TRBD1; DNA: TGCGCCAGCAGCACCGTACAGGGGGCGAGCTACGAGCAGTACTTC; CDR3: CASSTVQGASYEQYF
J: TRBJ2-3; V: TRBV5-1; size: .; D: TRBD1; DNA: TGCGCCAGCAGCTTGGAGGACAGGGCGACAGATACGCAGTATTTT; CDR3: CASSLEDRATDTQYF
J: TRBJ2-5; V: TRBV7-8; size: once; D: TRBD2; DNA: TGTGCCAGCAGCTTCGGGACTACCCTCCAAGAGACCCAGTACTTC; CDR3: CASSFGTTLQETQYF
J: TRBJ1-2; V: TRBV30; size: .; D: TRBD1; DNA: TGTGCCTGGAGCCGACAGGGTGGCTATGGCTACACCTTC; CDR3: CAWSRQGGYGYTF
J: TRBJ1-5; V: TRBV28; size: few; D: .; DNA: TGTGCCAGCAGTTACGGGCAATCGTCGCATTTT; CDR3: CASSYGQSSHF
J: TRBJ2-7; V: TRBV2; size: .; D: TRBD1; DNA: TGTGCCAGCAGTGAAGCGCTTCTGAGACAGGGGGCTTACGAGCAGTACTTC; CDR3: CASSEALLRQGAYEQYF
J: TRBJ1-1; V: TRBV5-1; size: .; D: .; DNA: TGCGCCAGCAGCCGGTCAAGGGAAACTGAAGCTTTCTTT; CDR3: CASSRSRETEAFF
J: TRBJ2-7; V: TRBV7-9; size: .; D: TRBD2; DNA: TGTGCCAGCAGCGTCTCCGGGACTAGCGGAGCCTACGAGCAGTACTTC; CDR3: CASSVSGTSGAYEQYF
J: TRBJ1-5; V: TRBV30; size: .; D: TRBD1; DNA: TGTGCCTGGAGTGTACCTCGAGGGGGCCGGCATTTT; CDR3: CAWSVPRGGRHF
J: TRBJ2-7; V: TRBV6-1; size: .; D: TRBD2; DNA: TGTGCCAGCAGTAATAGCGGGAGTTACTACGAGCAGTACTTC; CDR3: CASSNSGSYYEQYF